The clone carrying this T cell receptor (beta chain) was counted between two and nine times. Its matching antigen is unknown. With 4 bases removed from V and 1 base from J, the gap between germline ends came to 11 bases. This CDR3 comprises 14 residues. From germline, CDR1 is SGHNT and CDR2 YYREEE (reference sequence). Profiled with immunoSEQ multiplex PCR; TCRdb holds only in-frame clones, not every one. This sample contains some 64 clones. The data derive from a study of CD4+ T cells in melanoma. Findings and limits, study-wide: Neoantigen-specific CD4+ T cells in melanoma reportedly had diverse differentiation states.

This chain uses TRBV5-4 with TRBJ1-1, with TRBD1 as a possible D gene (5 bases). This receptor was obtained from a human donor with melanoma. Sequenced material: cells sorted by PD-1 expression. In DNA form, the CDR3 reads TGTGCCAGCAGCCGTATGGGGGGGAACACTGAAGCTTTCTTT. This encodes CASSRMGGNTEAFF.